This T cell receptor beta chain was recorded in a study of T cells in Graves' hyperthyroidism and ophthalmopathy. Germline CDR1 is SNHLY and CDR2 is FYNNEI. This CDR3 contains 15 residues. Trimming took 4 bases from V and 4 from J, leaving 16 bases between them. On the basis of clinical symptoms, serum thyroxine and TRAb, thyroid ultrasound and orbital computed tomography, diagnoses were made. Regions amplified from RNA transcripts were the TCR beta CDR3 regions. An initial round of RT-PCR targeting the TCR CDR3 relied on the HTBI primer set. TCRdb called the multiplex PCR reads again in MiXCR, with one record for every CDR3 protein. The sample holds about 700,000 distinct CDR3 sequences, roughly 46% seen once. Study-wide results and limits: Most expanded thyroid clonotypes above 0.001 also appeared in blood. The model made its ophthalmopathy prediction, and onset followed a median around 6.5 months later.

This clonotype was seen ten or more times. Its cognate antigen is unknown. This clonotype was sampled from an adult man with Graves' disease, either hyperthyroidism or ophthalmopathy (not recorded which). The gene calls are TRBV2 and TRBJ1-2; tentatively, D is TRBD1 (6 bases). The sequencing sample was made of peripheral blood or thyroid tissue (not recorded which). The CDR3 DNA follows: TGTGCCAGCAGTGCGAACAGGGATCAGAGCTATGGCTACACCTTC. Its protein is CASSANRDQSYGYTF. Based on the CDR3 plus reference TRBV2 and TRBJ1-2, the full variable domain is EPEVTQTPSHQVTQMGQEVILRCVPISNHLYFYWYRQILGQKVEFLVSFYNNEISEKSEIFDDQFSVERPDGSNFTLKIRSTKLEDSAMYFCASSANRDQSYGYTFGSGTRLTVV.